This T cell receptor (beta chain) came from a study of T cell repertoires in cytomegalovirus infection (dated by TCRdb to the late 2010s). For the study in its entirety: Because public TCR beta signatures pointed to carriage of CMV infection together with the matching HLA type, the HLA type of each donor mattered for the analysis. Results the study describes overall, beyond this receptor: In the ex vivo response, HLA-C-restricted CMV-specific TCR beta clonotypes were dominant, and in two of eight donors the single most frequent clonotype came from this HLA-C-restricted group. Carriers of CMV infection plus the relevant HLA type were discriminated by the cumulative frequency of public TCR beta family members in the study cohort and in an independent roughly 370-donor cohort.

The trim is 0 bases for V and 5 bases for J, with a gap of 17 bases between the germline ends. Based on the germline V gene, the CDR1 and CDR2 sequences are MNHEY and SVGAGI. The CDR3 contains 16 residues, cysteine and phenylalanine counted. Left in the record is the CDR3 DNA by itself, 48 bases read in frame from the first base. As concerns this clonotype: No antigen is known for it. Base quality data are lacking; no much larger clone is found one base away.

Sequencing was carried out with an Illumina HiSeq 1500. TCRdb cleaned the public reads at Q25 with fastp, built clones with MiXCR and kept in-frame beta chains. Each record represents a unique CDR3 protein, reported with the most common genes and DNA among its rows. The sample contains hundreds of thousands of distinct CDR3 sequences, roughly 24% of them found a single time. 7.5% to 9% of the sample is taken by the ten largest. The chain links TRBV6-5 with TRBJ2-7, with the identity of the D gene unclear. The sample consisted of CD8+ T cells from PBMCs. This TCR was sampled from a human donor in good health (CMV status not recorded). Some clones in this sample may be carry-over from other donors' samples. The CDR3 protein is CASSYSIGSLSDEQYF. The DNA sequence is as follows: TGTGCCAGCAGTTACTCGATCGGCAGTCTTTCGGACGAGCAGTACTTC.